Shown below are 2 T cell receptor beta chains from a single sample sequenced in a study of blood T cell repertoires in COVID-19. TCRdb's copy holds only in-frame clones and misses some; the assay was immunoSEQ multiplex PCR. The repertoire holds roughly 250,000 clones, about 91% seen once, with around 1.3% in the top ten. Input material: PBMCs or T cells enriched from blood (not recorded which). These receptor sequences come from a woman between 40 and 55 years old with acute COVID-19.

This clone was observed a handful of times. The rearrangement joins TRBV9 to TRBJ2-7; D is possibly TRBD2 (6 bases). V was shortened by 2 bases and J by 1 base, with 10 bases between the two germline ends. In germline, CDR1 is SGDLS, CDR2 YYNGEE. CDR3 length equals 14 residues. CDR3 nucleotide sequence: TGTGCCAGCAGCGTCGGGGGTTATTCCTACGAGCAGTACTTC. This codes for CASSVGGYSYEQYF.

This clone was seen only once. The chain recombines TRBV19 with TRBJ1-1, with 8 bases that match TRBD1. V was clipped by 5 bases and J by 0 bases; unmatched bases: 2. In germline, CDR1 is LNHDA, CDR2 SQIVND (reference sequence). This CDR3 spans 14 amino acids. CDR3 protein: CASSPRGLNTEAFF. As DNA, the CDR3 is TGTGCCAGTAGTCCCAGGGGGCTGAACACTGAAGCTTTCTTT.